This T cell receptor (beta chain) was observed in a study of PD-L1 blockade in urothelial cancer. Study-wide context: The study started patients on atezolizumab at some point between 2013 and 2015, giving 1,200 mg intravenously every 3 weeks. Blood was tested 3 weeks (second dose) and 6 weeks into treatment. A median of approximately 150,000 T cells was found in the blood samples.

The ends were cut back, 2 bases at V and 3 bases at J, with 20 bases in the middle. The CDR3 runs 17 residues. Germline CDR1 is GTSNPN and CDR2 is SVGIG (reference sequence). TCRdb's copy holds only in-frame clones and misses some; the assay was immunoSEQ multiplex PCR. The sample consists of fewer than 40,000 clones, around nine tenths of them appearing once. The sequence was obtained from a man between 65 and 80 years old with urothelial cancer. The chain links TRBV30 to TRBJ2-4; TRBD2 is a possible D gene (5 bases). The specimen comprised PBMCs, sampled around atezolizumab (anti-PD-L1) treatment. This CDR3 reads CAWSKIGGRSNKNIQYF. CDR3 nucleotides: TGTGCCTGGAGTAAAATAGGCGGGCGTTCAAACAAAAACATTCAGTACTTC. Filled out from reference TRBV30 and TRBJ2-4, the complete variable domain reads SQTIHQWPATLVQPVGSPLSLECTVEGTSNPNLYWYRQAAGRGLQLLFYSVGIGQISSEVPQNLSASRPQDRQFILSSKKLLLSDSGFYLCAWSKIGGRSNKNIQYFGAGTRLSVL.